These T cell receptor beta chains were read from a single sample in a study of cytomegalovirus exposure and HLA in healthy donors. Measured with immunoSEQ multiplex PCR; TCRdb has only the in-frame clones, and not every one. Here the sample spans around 210,000 clones, approximately 78% being singletons. Material for sequencing was PBMCs. The origin of the receptors is a boy between 10 and 17 years old in good health and CMV-seronegative. The CDR3 runs from the conserved cysteine through the conserved F or W. The D gene is left open where the match is weak. Clone size appears in some rows only: once, few, many, or a class for an expanded clone.

abundance: .
v_gene: TRBV19
len: 12
d_gene: TRBD1
j_gene: TRBJ1-1
CDR3aa: CASKTGDTEAFF
CDR3nt: TGTGCCAGTAAAACAGGGGACACTGAAGCTTTCTTT

abundance: .
v_gene: TRBV19
len: 11
d_gene: .
j_gene: TRBJ2-2
CDR3aa: CASSPAGELFF
CDR3nt: TGTGCCAGTAGCCCGGCCGGGGAGCTGTTTTTT

abundance: .
v_gene: TRBV13
len: 13
d_gene: .
j_gene: TRBJ1-1
CDR3aa: CASSLNRNTEAFF
CDR3nt: TGTGCCAGCAGCTTAAACAGGAACACTGAAGCTTTCTTT

abundance: .
v_gene: TRBV29-1
len: 19
d_gene: TRBD2
j_gene: TRBJ2-1
CDR3aa: CSVEVVRNQAGWGVVEQFF
CDR3nt: TGCAGCGTTGAAGTAGTTCGAAATCAAGCGGGGTGGGGGGTGGTTGAGCAGTTCTTC

abundance: .
v_gene: TRBV6-1
len: 14
d_gene: TRBD1
j_gene: TRBJ2-2
CDR3aa: CASSEATGAGELFF
CDR3nt: TGTGCCAGCAGTGAAGCGACAGGGGCCGGGGAGCTGTTTTTT

abundance: once
v_gene: TRBV10-3
len: 14
d_gene: .
j_gene: TRBJ2-2
CDR3aa: CANARQTNTGELFF
CDR3nt: TGTGCCAATGCGCGACAGACTAACACCGGGGAGCTGTTTTTT

abundance: .
v_gene: TRBV5-4
len: 17
d_gene: TRBD1
j_gene: TRBJ1-5
CDR3aa: CASSLAGGQGGNQPQHF
CDR3nt: TGTGCCAGCAGCTTGGCAGGAGGACAGGGCGGCAATCAGCCCCAGCATTTT

abundance: .
v_gene: TRBV19
len: 14
d_gene: .
j_gene: TRBJ2-1
CDR3aa: CASSIRGLSNEQFF
CDR3nt: TGTGCCAGTAGTATTCGGGGACTTTCCAATGAGCAGTTCTTC

abundance: .
v_gene: TRBV18
len: 16
d_gene: TRBD1
j_gene: TRBJ2-2
CDR3aa: CASSPPTGETTGELFF
CDR3nt: TGTGCCAGCTCACCCCCCACAGGGGAGACCACCGGGGAGCTGTTTTTT

abundance: .
v_gene: TRBV7-9
len: 11
d_gene: TRBD2
j_gene: TRBJ2-5
CDR3aa: CASSATSGRYF
CDR3nt: TGTGCCAGCAGCGCGACTAGCGGGAGATACTTC

abundance: .
v_gene: TRBV6-1
len: 15
d_gene: TRBD1
j_gene: TRBJ1-1
CDR3aa: CASRRTGGTHTEAFF
CDR3nt: TGTGCCAGCAGGCGGACAGGGGGAACGCACACTGAAGCTTTCTTT

abundance: .
v_gene: TRBV5-1
len: 15
d_gene: TRBD1
j_gene: TRBJ2-7
CDR3aa: CASSLGRQGVYEQYF
CDR3nt: TGCGCCAGCAGCCTTGGCCGGCAGGGGGTCTACGAGCAGTACTTC

abundance: .
v_gene: TRBV28
len: 12
d_gene: .
j_gene: TRBJ1-6
CDR3aa: CASRDGNSPLHF
CDR3nt: TGTGCCAGCAGAGACGGGAATTCACCCCTCCACTTT

abundance: .
v_gene: TRBV5-6
len: 14
d_gene: .
j_gene: TRBJ1-2
CDR3aa: CASSSPGVDYGYTF
CDR3nt: TGTGCCAGCAGCTCACCGGGGGTAGACTATGGCTACACCTTC

abundance: few
v_gene: TRBV7-6
len: 15
d_gene: TRBD1
j_gene: TRBJ2-7
CDR3aa: CASSAGTGLTYEQYF
CDR3nt: TGTGCCAGCAGCGCCGGGACAGGATTGACCTACGAGCAGTACTTC

abundance: .
v_gene: TRBV7-2
len: 19
d_gene: TRBD2
j_gene: TRBJ2-2
CDR3aa: CASSLTGLAHEKNTGELFF
CDR3nt: TGTGCCAGCAGCTTAACGGGACTAGCGCACGAAAAGAACACCGGGGAGCTGTTTTTT

abundance: .
v_gene: TRBV4-1
len: 14
d_gene: TRBD2
j_gene: TRBJ2-3
CDR3aa: CASSRTGGRDTQYF
CDR3nt: TGCGCCAGCAGCCGTACGGGGGGGCGGGATACGCAGTATTTT

abundance: .
v_gene: TRBV5-6
len: 13
d_gene: .
j_gene: TRBJ1-1
CDR3aa: CASSFGGNTEAFF
CDR3nt: TGTGCCAGCAGCTTCGGGGGTAACACTGAAGCTTTCTTT

abundance: .
v_gene: TRBV6-1
len: 16
d_gene: TRBD2
j_gene: TRBJ2-3
CDR3aa: CASSGTLAGGADTQYF
CDR3nt: TGTGCCAGCAGTGGAACACTAGCGGGAGGAGCAGATACGCAGTATTTT

abundance: .
v_gene: TRBV19
len: 16
d_gene: .
j_gene: TRBJ1-1
CDR3aa: CASSMGSYRGLTEAFF
CDR3nt: TGTGCCAGTAGTATGGGATCTTACCGCGGGCTCACTGAAGCTTTCTTT

abundance: .
v_gene: TRBV7-8
len: 13
d_gene: .
j_gene: TRBJ1-2
CDR3aa: CASSITEAYGYTF
CDR3nt: TGTGCCAGCAGCATAACAGAAGCCTATGGCTACACCTTC

abundance: few
v_gene: TRBV9
len: 15
d_gene: .
j_gene: TRBJ1-2
CDR3aa: CASSDGNRVSNGYTF
CDR3nt: TGTGCCAGCAGCGACGGTAACAGGGTCTCCAATGGCTACACCTTC

abundance: .
v_gene: TRBV27
len: 16
d_gene: .
j_gene: TRBJ2-7
CDR3aa: CASSSRRGPPGHEQYF
CDR3nt: TGTGCCAGCAGTAGCCGCCGAGGGCCCCCTGGACACGAGCAGTACTTC

abundance: .
v_gene: TRBV2
len: 12
d_gene: .
j_gene: TRBJ2-3
CDR3aa: CASSDFADTQYF
CDR3nt: TGTGCCAGCAGTGATTTCGCAGATACGCAGTATTTT

abundance: .
v_gene: TRBV6-5
len: 15
d_gene: .
j_gene: TRBJ2-6
CDR3aa: CASSYGQSGANVLTF
CDR3nt: TGTGCCAGCAGTTACGGGCAGTCTGGGGCCAACGTCCTGACTTTC

abundance: .
v_gene: TRBV7-3
len: 14
d_gene: TRBD1
j_gene: TRBJ1-1
CDR3aa: CASSPDRVNTEAFF
CDR3nt: TGTGCCAGCAGCCCGGACAGGGTGAACACTGAAGCTTTCTTT

abundance: once
v_gene: TRBV30
len: 12
d_gene: .
j_gene: TRBJ1-6
CDR3aa: CAWKSVNSPLHF
CDR3nt: TGTGCCTGGAAGTCAGTAAATTCACCCCTCCACTTT

abundance: few
v_gene: TRBV5-4
len: 15
d_gene: .
j_gene: TRBJ1-4
CDR3aa: CASSFGGARHEKLFF
CDR3nt: TGTGCCAGCAGCTTTGGAGGGGCTAGGCATGAAAAACTGTTTTTT

abundance: .
v_gene: TRBV2
len: 11
d_gene: .
j_gene: TRBJ2-7
CDR3aa: CASRRVYEQYF
CDR3nt: TGTGCCAGCAGACGGGTCTACGAGCAGTACTTC

abundance: .
v_gene: TRBV2
len: 14
d_gene: .
j_gene: TRBJ2-6
CDR3aa: CASAAGTGANVLTF
CDR3nt: TGTGCCAGCGCGGCAGGGACTGGGGCCAACGTCCTGACTTTC

abundance: once
v_gene: TRBV29-1
len: 14
d_gene: TRBD2
j_gene: TRBJ2-1
CDR3aa: CSTHGTSDYNEQFF
CDR3nt: TGCAGCACACACGGGACTAGCGACTACAATGAGCAGTTCTTC

abundance: few
v_gene: TRBV6-5
len: 16
d_gene: .
j_gene: TRBJ1-1
CDR3aa: CASSYSKYEGNTEAFF
CDR3nt: TGTGCCAGCAGTTACTCGAAATACGAGGGGAACACTGAAGCTTTCTTT

abundance: .
v_gene: TRBV7-9
len: 14
d_gene: .
j_gene: TRBJ1-2
CDR3aa: CASSLGLGGDGYTF
CDR3nt: TGTGCCAGCAGCTTAGGTCTGGGGGGAGATGGCTACACCTTC

abundance: .
v_gene: TRBV6-1
len: 16
d_gene: .
j_gene: TRBJ1-1
CDR3aa: CASSEYFQGMNTEAFF
CDR3nt: TGTGCCAGCAGTGAATACTTTCAGGGGATGAACACTGAAGCTTTCTTT

abundance: few
v_gene: TRBV2
len: 20
d_gene: TRBD2
j_gene: TRBJ2-4
CDR3aa: CASSALILGTSGREGNIQYF
CDR3nt: TGTGCCAGCAGTGCTTTGATACTGGGGACTAGCGGGAGGGAGGGAAACATTCAGTACTTC

abundance: .
v_gene: TRBV7-9
len: 14
d_gene: .
j_gene: TRBJ2-7
CDR3aa: CASRPGVGPYEQYF
CDR3nt: TGTGCCAGCAGACCTGGGGTGGGGCCCTACGAGCAGTACTTC

abundance: .
v_gene: TRBV5-4
len: 14
d_gene: .
j_gene: TRBJ2-7
CDR3aa: CASSSLDSSYEQYF
CDR3nt: TGTGCCAGCAGCTCTCTGGACAGCTCCTACGAGCAGTACTTC

abundance: .
v_gene: TRBV4-1
len: 17
d_gene: TRBD2
j_gene: TRBJ2-1
CDR3aa: CASSQVLAGVSYNEQFF
CDR3nt: TGCGCCAGCAGCCAAGTCCTAGCGGGAGTATCCTACAATGAGCAGTTCTTC

abundance: .
v_gene: TRBV30
len: 11
d_gene: .
j_gene: TRBJ1-5
CDR3aa: CAWSVEGPQHF
CDR3nt: TGTGCCTGGAGTGTTGAGGGGCCCCAGCATTTT

abundance: few
v_gene: TRBV4-1
len: 14
d_gene: .
j_gene: TRBJ2-2
CDR3aa: CASSHTRDTGELFF
CDR3nt: TGCGCCAGCAGCCACACCCGGGACACCGGGGAGCTGTTTTTT

abundance: few
v_gene: TRBV7-2
len: 13
d_gene: .
j_gene: TRBJ2-1
CDR3aa: CASRPIVPSEQFF
CDR3nt: TGTGCCAGCAGACCTATCGTACCGTCTGAGCAGTTCTTC

abundance: .
v_gene: TRBV7-2
len: 15
d_gene: TRBD1
j_gene: TRBJ1-1
CDR3aa: CASSKGPTGVTEAFF
CDR3nt: TGTGCCAGCAGCAAGGGCCCGACAGGGGTCACTGAAGCTTTCTTT

abundance: .
v_gene: TRBV9
len: 15
d_gene: .
j_gene: TRBJ1-1
CDR3aa: CASSPAGRGDTEAFF
CDR3nt: TGTGCCAGCAGCCCCGCAGGGCGGGGGGACACTGAAGCTTTCTTT

abundance: once
v_gene: TRBV2
len: 14
d_gene: .
j_gene: TRBJ1-5
CDR3aa: CASSGGLNNQPQHF
CDR3nt: TGTGCCAGCAGTGGGGGGCTAAACAATCAGCCCCAGCATTTT

abundance: .
v_gene: TRBV6-1
len: 14
d_gene: TRBD1
j_gene: TRBJ1-1
CDR3aa: CATRGTVLNTEAFF
CDR3nt: TGTGCCACCAGAGGGACAGTACTAAACACTGAAGCTTTCTTT

abundance: .
v_gene: TRBV7-9
len: 16
d_gene: TRBD2
j_gene: TRBJ2-5
CDR3aa: CASSPAGLAGEETQYF
CDR3nt: TGTGCCAGCAGCCCCGCCGGACTAGCGGGGGAAGAGACCCAGTACTTC

abundance: .
v_gene: TRBV29-1
len: 14
d_gene: TRBD1
j_gene: TRBJ2-3
CDR3aa: CSVASGTGADTQYF
CDR3nt: TGCAGCGTTGCGTCCGGGACAGGGGCAGATACGCAGTATTTT

abundance: .
v_gene: TRBV4-1
len: 15
d_gene: .
j_gene: TRBJ2-1
CDR3aa: CASSQVVLNNNEQFF
CDR3nt: TGCGCCAGCAGCCAAGTTGTGCTGAACAACAATGAGCAGTTCTTC

abundance: .
v_gene: TRBV4-1
len: 14
d_gene: .
j_gene: TRBJ2-5
CDR3aa: CASSQETPWETQYF
CDR3nt: TGCGCCAGCAGCCAAGAGACACCTTGGGAGACCCAGTACTTC

abundance: few
v_gene: TRBV6-5
len: 13
d_gene: .
j_gene: TRBJ1-1
CDR3aa: CASSQNEADSAFF
CDR3nt: TGTGCCAGCAGTCAAAACGAAGCTGATTCGGCTTTCTTT

abundance: .
v_gene: TRBV5-4
len: 14
d_gene: .
j_gene: TRBJ1-2
CDR3aa: CASSFGGERYGYTF
CDR3nt: TGTGCCAGCAGCTTTGGAGGCGAGAGGTATGGCTACACCTTC

abundance: once
v_gene: TRBV19
len: 14
d_gene: .
j_gene: TRBJ1-1
CDR3aa: CASSIVGGGTEAFF
CDR3nt: TGTGCCAGTAGTATAGTTGGGGGGGGCACTGAAGCTTTCTTT

abundance: .
v_gene: TRBV27
len: 15
d_gene: TRBD1
j_gene: TRBJ2-7
CDR3aa: CASSQSPGTGYEQYF
CDR3nt: TGTGCCAGCAGTCAATCTCCCGGGACAGGCTACGAGCAGTACTTC